The 7 T cell receptor beta chains in this list originate from one sample, sequenced in a study of vaccination effects on CD4 cells after COVID-19. TCRdb's copy holds only in-frame clones and misses some; the assay was immunoSEQ multiplex PCR. The data contain tens of thousands of clones, approximately 74% of them singletons. The antigens for these receptors are not known. Pools of viral peptides were used by the ViraFEST assay to expand antigen-specific CD4+ T cells ahead of sequencing. Following 10 days of culture, CD4+ T cells were isolated. Nucleocapsid antibodies were negative in the vaccine recipients, who had never had SARS-CoV-2 infection. The sample was CD4+ T cells from PBMCs cultured with SARS-CoV-2 spike peptides, taken before COVID-19 vaccination. The receptors stem from a human donor who received a COVID-19 vaccine.

The chain uses TRBV11-2 and TRBJ2-6; no clear D. The CDR3 contains 15 residues. CDR1 is SGHAT and CDR2 is FQNNGV in the germline V gene. V dropped 5 bases and J dropped 1 base, with 9 bases sitting between them. The DNA of the CDR3 is TGTGCCAGCAGCCAGGTAGCTTCTGGGGCCAACGTCCTGACTTTC. Translating it yields CASSQVASGANVLTF.

V usage is TRBV29-1 and J usage is TRBJ1-2, with a possible D match to TRBD1 (5 bases). The CDR3 runs to 11 residues. Trimming shortened V by 6 bases and J by 4 bases, and 9 bases separated the two germline ends. Germline V gene lookup returns CDR1 SQVTM and CDR2 ANQGSEA. Here the CDR3 reads CSVGVGYGYTF. In DNA, the CDR3 is TGCAGCGTAGGGGTGGGCTATGGCTACACCTTC.

This chain uses TRBV18 with TRBJ1-4; TRBD1 might be the D (5 bases). Germline loops: CDR1 KGHSH, CDR2 LQKENI. CDR3 size: 15 residues. Trimming took 3 bases from V and 5 from J, leaving 13 bases between them. CDR3 sequence: CASSPAFGANEKLFF. The CDR3, as DNA: TGTGCCAGCTCACCGGCTTTCGGGGCAAATGAAAAACTGTTTTTT. Using reference TRBV18 and TRBJ1-4 for the parts outside the CDR3, the full variable domain is NAGVMQNPRHLVRRRGQEARLRCSPMKGHSHVYWYRQLPEEGLKFMVYLQKENIIDESGMPKERFSAEFPKEGPSILRIQQVVRGDSAAYFCASSPAFGANEKLFFGSGTQLSVL.

The V call is TRBV11-3, the J call TRBJ2-7, with D unclear. Germline CDR1 SGHNT, CDR2 YENEEA. Deletions cut 4 bases from V and 3 bases from J, with 7 bases between. The CDR3 consists of 12 residues. The CDR3, as DNA: TGTGCCAGCAGCTCCAACGGCTACGAGCAGTACTTC. Translated, it gives CASSSNGYEQYF. Based on the CDR3 plus reference TRBV11-3 and TRBJ2-7, the full variable domain is EAGVVQSPRYKIIEKKQPVAFWCNPISGHNTLYWYLQNLGQGPELLIRYENEEAVDDSQLPKDRFSAERLKGVDSTLKIQPAELGDSAVYLCASSSNGYEQYFGPGTRLTVT.

The CDR3, as DNA: TGCACCAGCAGCCAGGACCGGGACAGGGCGAACACTGAAGCTTTCTTT. The encoded protein is CTSSQDRDRANTEAFF. The chain carries TRBV1 and TRBJ1-1; TRBD1, as called in the table, went unchecked against the DNA. TRBV1 is shown as a pseudogene. This CDR3 has 16 residues.

This chain joins TRBV9 and TRBJ2-1, with TRBD2 matching 10 bases. V shed 0 bases, J shed 4 bases, and the junction held 1 base outside the gene matches. Germline-derived CDR1 and CDR2 are SGDLS and YYNGEE. The CDR3 consists of 15 residues. Here the CDR3 DNA reads TGTGCCAGCAGCGTAGTTAGCGGGGGGTACAATGAGCAGTTCTTC. Encoded protein: CASSVVSGGYNEQFF.

The chain links TRBV5-5 to TRBJ2-1; 9 bases line up with TRBD1. The CDR3 is 15 residues long. After removal of 4 bases from V and 10 bases from J, the junction contained 12 bases not matched to a gene. The germline V gene has CDR1 SGHKS and CDR2 YYEKEE (reference sequence). The CDR3 protein is CASSGTGQGINEQFF. The CDR3 nucleotides read TGTGCCAGCAGCGGAACGGGACAGGGTATCAACGAGCAGTTCTTC.